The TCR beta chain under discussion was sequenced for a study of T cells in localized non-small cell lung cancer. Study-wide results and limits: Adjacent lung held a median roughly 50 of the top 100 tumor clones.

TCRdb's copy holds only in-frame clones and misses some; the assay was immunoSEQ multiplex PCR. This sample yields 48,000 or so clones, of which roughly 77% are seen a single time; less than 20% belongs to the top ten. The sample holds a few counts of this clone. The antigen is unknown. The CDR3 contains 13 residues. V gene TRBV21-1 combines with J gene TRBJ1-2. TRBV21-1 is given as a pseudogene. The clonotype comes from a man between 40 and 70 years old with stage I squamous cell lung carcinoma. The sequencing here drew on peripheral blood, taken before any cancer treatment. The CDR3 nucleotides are TGTGCCAGCAGAGACTGGGGTATAATTGGCTACACCTTC. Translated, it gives CASRDWGIIGYTF.